This T cell receptor beta chain was identified during a study of T-cell reconstitution after alpha-beta-depleted transplantation in children. With 4 bases clipped from V and 0 bases from J, the junction kept 10 bases outside the gene matches. The CDR3 is 17 residues long. Germline V CDR1 and CDR2: SGHDN, FVKESK. Researchers prepared the TCRbeta library using unique molecular identifiers, the study reports. Each CDR3 protein gets one entry after TCRdb re-called the PCR reads with MiXCR. The table shows more than 90,000 distinct CDR3 sequences, with about 9.3% occurring only once. Study-level points and caveats: Alpha-beta T cells present about two months after transplant were reported to originate from several hundred expanded graft clones. Elevated TCRbeta diversity at day 60 was traced, in some patients, to surviving recipient T cells and thymic progenitors.

This clonotype showed up just a few times. Antigen: not known. The receptor's source is a boy aged 2 to 10 with acute lymphoblastic leukemia, due to receive a stem cell transplant. This chain connects TRBV14 to TRBJ2-5; 8 nucleotides agree with TRBD1. Sequencing used PBMCs, obtained before TCRalphabeta/CD19-depleted stem cell transplant. The DNA for the CDR3 is TGTGCCAGCAGCCGCATTTGGACAGGGAATGACCAAGAGACCCAGTACTTC. Encoded protein: CASSRIWTGNDQETQYF.